This TCR beta chain came from a study of cytomegalovirus exposure and HLA in healthy donors. Study findings and constraints: Cytomegalovirus-associated status was assigned to roughly 160 TCR beta chains. Later on, an analysis tied about 17,000 TCR beta sequences to HLA alleles at 0.05 false discovery rate. Among TCR sequences, most were rare, though some public TCRs appeared in many donors. In an earlier analysis, productive rearrangement rates for most beta V segments clustered near 90% or 30%.

Of note for this clone: Its target is not known.

PCR employed 60 Vbeta and 13 Jbeta primers. Clones were read by immunoSEQ multiplex PCR, and TCRdb kept only the in-frame ones, dropping some. The data hold over 150,000 clones, with roughly 87% observed a single time. V shed 6 bases and J shed 9 bases, with 18 bases lying between them. The CDR3 runs to 15 residues. The V gene's germline CDR1 is MDHEN and CDR2 SYDVKM. Sequencing was performed on PBMCs. The chain joins TRBV28 to TRBJ1-6; D is perhaps TRBD1 (6 bases). This receptor was obtained from a woman in her 30s in good health and CMV-seronegative. The CDR3 nucleotides read TGTGCCAGCAGGTATCTCAGGGGAGCTGGTTCACCCCTCCACTTT. Its translation: CASRYLRGAGSPLHF.